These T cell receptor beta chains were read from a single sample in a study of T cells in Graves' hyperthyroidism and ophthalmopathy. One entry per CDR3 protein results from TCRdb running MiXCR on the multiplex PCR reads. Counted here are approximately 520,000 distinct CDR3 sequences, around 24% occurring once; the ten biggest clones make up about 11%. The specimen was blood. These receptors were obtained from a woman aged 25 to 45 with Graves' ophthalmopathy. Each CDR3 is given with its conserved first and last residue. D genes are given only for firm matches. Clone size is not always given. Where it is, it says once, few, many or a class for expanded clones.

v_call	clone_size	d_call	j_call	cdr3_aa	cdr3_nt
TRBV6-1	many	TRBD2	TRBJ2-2	CASGDSGGLDGELFF	TGTGCCAGCGGAGACAGCGGGGGATTGGACGGGGAGCTGTTTTTT
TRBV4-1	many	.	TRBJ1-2	CASSQGWLGGTYGYTF	TGCGCCAGCAGCCAAGGGTGGCTAGGGGGGACCTATGGCTACACCTTC
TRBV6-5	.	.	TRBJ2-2	CASSYQQTETGELFF	TGTGCCAGCAGTTACCAACAGACAGAAACCGGGGAGCTGTTTTTT
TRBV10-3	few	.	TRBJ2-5	CAIRGKETQYF	TGTGCCATCAGAGGAAAAGAGACCCAGTACTTC
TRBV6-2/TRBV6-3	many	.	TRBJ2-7	CASSSTGQQYF	TGTGCCAGCAGTTCGACAGGCCAGCAGTACTTC
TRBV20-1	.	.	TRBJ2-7	CSARDRGGSSYEQYF	TGCAGTGCTAGAGATCGCGGCGGCAGCTCCTACGAGCAGTACTTC
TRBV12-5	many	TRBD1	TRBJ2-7	CASGPYGQGAVEYF	TGTGCTAGTGGTCCCTACGGGCAGGGGGCCGTTGAGTACTTC
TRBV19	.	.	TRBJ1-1	CASSSRTAWLDRNTEAFF	TGTGCCAGTAGTTCAAGGACGGCATGGTTGGACCGGAACACTGAAGCTTTCTTT
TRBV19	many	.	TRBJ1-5	CASGAGGQPQHF	TGTGCCAGTGGTGCCGGTGGGCAGCCCCAGCATTTT
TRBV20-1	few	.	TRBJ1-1	CSAPRGGANTEAFF	TGCAGTGCTCCTCGCGGGGGGGCGAACACTGAAGCTTTCTTT
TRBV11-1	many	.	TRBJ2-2	CASSLGNRANTGELFF	TGTGCCAGCAGCTTAGGGAACCGGGCCAACACCGGGGAGCTGTTTTTT
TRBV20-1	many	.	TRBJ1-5	CSGVEVDNQPQHF	TGCAGTGGGGTTGAGGTAGACAATCAGCCCCAGCATTTT
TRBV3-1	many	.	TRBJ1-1	CASAGREANTEAFF	TGTGCCAGCGCAGGCAGGGAGGCGAACACTGAAGCTTTCTTT
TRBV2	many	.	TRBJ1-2	CASRAGEGRATSGYTF	TGTGCCAGCAGGGCCGGCGAGGGCAGGGCCACGTCGGGCTACACCTTC
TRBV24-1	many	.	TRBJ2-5	CATSDSKVTQYF	TGTGCCACCAGTGATTCCAAGGTCACCCAGTACTTC
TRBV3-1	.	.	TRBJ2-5	CASSQFAAQETQYF	TGTGCCAGCAGCCAGTTCGCAGCACAAGAGACCCAGTACTTC
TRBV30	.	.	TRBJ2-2	CAWSPSSANTGELFF	TGTGCCTGGAGTCCCAGTTCCGCGAACACCGGGGAGCTGTTTTTT
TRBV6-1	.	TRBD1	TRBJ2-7	CASTNLRGLGEQYF	TGTGCCAGCACCAACCTCAGGGGGCTGGGCGAGCAGTACTTC
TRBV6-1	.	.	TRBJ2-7	CASNDAGDEQYF	TGTGCCAGCAACGATGCCGGCGACGAGCAGTACTTC
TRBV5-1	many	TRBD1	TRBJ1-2	CASSSGQGGYTF	TGCGCCAGCAGCTCCGGACAGGGCGGCTACACCTTC
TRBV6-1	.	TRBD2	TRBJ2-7	CASPGLAGGQQYF	TGTGCCAGCCCGGGACTAGCGGGAGGGCAGCAGTACTTC
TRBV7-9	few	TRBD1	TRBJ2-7	CASSYPGTGDHEQYF	TGTGCCAGCAGCTATCCCGGGACAGGGGACCACGAGCAGTACTTC
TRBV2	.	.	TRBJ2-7	CASSEGSRTETYEQYF	TGTGCCAGCAGTGAAGGGAGCCGGACTGAGACCTACGAGCAGTACTTC
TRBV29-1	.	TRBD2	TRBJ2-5	CSVGGTSGFQETQYF	TGCAGCGTTGGGGGGACTAGCGGGTTCCAAGAGACCCAGTACTTC
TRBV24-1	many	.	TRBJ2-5	CATSERTDQETQYF	TGTGCCACCAGTGAAAGGACAGACCAAGAGACCCAGTACTTC
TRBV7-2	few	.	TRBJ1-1	CASSPNWGNTEAFF	TGTGCCAGCAGCCCGAACTGGGGGAACACTGAAGCTTTCTTT
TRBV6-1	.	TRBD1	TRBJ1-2	CASSLHDRDYGYTF	TGTGCCAGCAGTCTTCATGACAGGGACTATGGCTACACCTTC
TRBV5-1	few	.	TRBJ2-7	CASSVGPGSYEQYF	TGCGCCAGCAGCGTAGGTCCAGGTTCCTACGAGCAGTACTTC
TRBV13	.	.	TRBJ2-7	CASSTRTYEQYF	TGTGCCAGCAGCACACGAACCTACGAGCAGTACTTC
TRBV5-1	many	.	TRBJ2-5	CASSSGRGSETQYF	TGCGCCAGCAGCTCCGGTCGGGGTTCGGAGACCCAGTACTTC
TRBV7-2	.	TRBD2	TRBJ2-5	CASSLGGREGETQYF	TGTGCCAGCAGCTTAGGTGGCAGGGAGGGGGAGACCCAGTACTTC
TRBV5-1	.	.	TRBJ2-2	CASRFSGELFF	TGCGCCAGCAGATTTAGCGGGGAGCTGTTTTTT
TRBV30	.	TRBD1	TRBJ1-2	CAWNGQENYGYTF	TGTGCCTGGAACGGACAGGAGAACTATGGCTACACCTTC
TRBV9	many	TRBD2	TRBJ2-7	CASSLRGTSMGEQYF	TGTGCCAGCAGCCTGCGCGGGACTAGCATGGGCGAGCAGTACTTC
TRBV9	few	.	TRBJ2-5	CASSVEASRKETQYF	TGTGCCAGCAGCGTAGAGGCCAGCAGGAAAGAGACCCAGTACTTC
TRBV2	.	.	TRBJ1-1	CASSEWGDGVEAFF	TGTGCCAGCAGTGAATGGGGCGACGGAGTTGAAGCTTTCTTT
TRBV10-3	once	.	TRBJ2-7	CAIGESYEQYF	TGTGCCATCGGTGAGTCTTACGAGCAGTACTTC
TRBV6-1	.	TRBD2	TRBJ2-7	CASSEASSGGQQYF	TGTGCCAGCAGTGAAGCGTCTAGCGGGGGCCAGCAGTACTTC
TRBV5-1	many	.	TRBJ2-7	CASSFDGAYEQYF	TGCGCCAGCAGCTTCGACGGGGCCTACGAGCAGTACTTC
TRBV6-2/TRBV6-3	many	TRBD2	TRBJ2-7	CASTPSGGRSYEQYF	TGTGCCAGCACCCCTAGCGGGGGTCGCTCCTACGAGCAGTACTTC
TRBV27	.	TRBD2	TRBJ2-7	CASSFREEGYEQYF	TGTGCCAGCAGTTTTCGGGAGGAAGGCTACGAGCAGTACTTC
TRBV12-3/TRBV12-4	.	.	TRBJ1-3	CASSLGAQTSGNTIYF	TGTGCCAGCAGTTTAGGTGCCCAGACCTCTGGAAACACCATATATTTT
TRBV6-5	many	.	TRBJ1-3	CASSYSPGDGNTIYF	TGTGCCAGCAGTTACTCACCGGGCGATGGAAACACCATATATTTT
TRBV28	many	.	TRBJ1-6	CASTEGGLHNSPLHF	TGTGCCAGCACCGAGGGGGGCCTTCATAATTCACCCCTCCACTTT
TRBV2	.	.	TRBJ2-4	CASIGGRGKNIQYF	TGTGCCAGCATAGGGGGTCGTGGCAAAAACATTCAGTACTTC
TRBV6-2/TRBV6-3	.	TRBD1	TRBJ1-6	CASSFCPGQNYYNSPLHF	TGTGCCAGCAGTTTTTGCCCGGGACAGAACTACTATAATTCACCCCTCCACTTT
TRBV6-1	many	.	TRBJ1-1	CASSGDTGTEAFF	TGTGCCAGCAGTGGGGATACAGGCACTGAAGCTTTCTTT
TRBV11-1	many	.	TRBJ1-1	CASSFMPADTEAFF	TGTGCCAGCAGCTTCATGCCGGCGGACACTGAAGCTTTCTTT
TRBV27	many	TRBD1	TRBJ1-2	CASSSSPGGHGYTF	TGTGCCAGCAGTTCATCCCCAGGGGGACATGGCTACACCTTC
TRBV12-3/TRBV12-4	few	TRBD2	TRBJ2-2	CASSPLLAGETGELFF	TGTGCCAGCAGCCCCCTCCTAGCGGGGGAGACCGGGGAGCTGTTTTTT
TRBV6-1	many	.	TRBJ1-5	CAIQFRTGNQPQHF	TGTGCCATCCAATTCCGGACGGGGAATCAGCCCCAGCATTTT
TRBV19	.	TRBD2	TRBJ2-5	CASSMGTSGRETQYF	TGTGCCAGTAGTATGGGGACTAGCGGGAGAGAGACCCAGTACTTC
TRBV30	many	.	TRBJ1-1	CAWSVPDLAEAFF	TGTGCCTGGAGTGTACCCGACTTGGCTGAAGCTTTCTTT
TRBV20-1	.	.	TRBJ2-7	CSASAAAEQYF	TGCAGTGCTAGTGCGGCGGCCGAGCAGTACTTC
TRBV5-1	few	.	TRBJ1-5	CASSFTGLNQPQHF	TGCGCCAGCAGCTTTACAGGTCTGAATCAGCCCCAGCATTTT
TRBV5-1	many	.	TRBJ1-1	CASSLATIQVSTEAFF	TGCGCCAGCAGCTTGGCCACCATTCAGGTTTCCACTGAAGCTTTCTTT
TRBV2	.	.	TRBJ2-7	CASRQQLTYEQYF	TGTGCCAGCAGGCAGCAGCTCACCTACGAGCAGTACTTC